Listed below are T cell receptor beta chains from one sample, sequenced in a study of shared clonotypes between healthy human individuals. Profiling relied on immunoSEQ multiplex PCR, and the TCRdb table lists in-frame clones only, not all of them. The sample shows 2 million to 2.5 million clones, roughly 93% of them seen only once. The sequencing sample was made of naive CD4+ T cells from PBMCs. The receptor source for this set is a man in his late teens or twenties in good health. Some clones in this sample may be carry-over from other donors' samples. Both conserved end residues are part of each CDR3. The D gene is left open where the match is weak. Clone size appears in some rows only: once, few, many, or a class for an expanded clone.

clone size,D gene,J gene,V gene,CDR3 protein,CDR3 DNA
few,TRBD1,TRBJ1-5,TRBV4-1,CASSQTGGNQPQHF,TGCGCCAGCAGCCAGACAGGGGGCAATCAGCCCCAGCATTTT
once,-,TRBJ1-1,TRBV27,CASSLRGWDTEAFF,TGTGCCAGCAGTCTCAGGGGATGGGACACTGAAGCTTTCTTT
-,-,TRBJ1-2,TRBV6-1,CASSEAGGPYGYTF,TGTGCCAGCAGTGAAGCCGGGGGACCTTATGGCTACACCTTC
-,TRBD1,TRBJ2-5,TRBV7-6,CASSLAGQGEETQYF,TGTGCCAGCAGCTTAGCGGGACAGGGCGAGGAGACCCAGTACTTC
-,-,TRBJ2-7,TRBV28,CASSSKDLFVYEQYF,TGTGCCAGCAGTTCTAAAGACCTGTTTGTCTACGAGCAGTACTTC
-,-,TRBJ1-6,TRBV18,CASSPGLDSPLHF,TGTGCCAGCTCACCAGGGTTGGACTCACCCCTCCACTTT
-,-,TRBJ2-1,TRBV2,CASSERNYNEQFF,TGTGCCAGCAGTGAACGGAACTACAATGAGCAGTTCTTC
-,TRBD1,TRBJ2-3,TRBV7-3,CASSRQGQSADTQYF,TGTGCCAGCAGCAGACAGGGTCAGTCCGCAGATACGCAGTATTTT
-,-,TRBJ2-7,TRBV30,CAWTRAGRGQRVPGSYEQYF,TGTGCCTGGACGCGGGCTGGCAGGGGACAAAGAGTCCCCGGCTCCTACGAGCAGTACTTC
-,-,TRBJ2-7,TRBV16,CASSPPGQKYEQYF,TGTGCCAGCAGCCCCCCGGGGCAGAAGTACGAGCAGTACTTC
-,-,TRBJ1-4,TRBV7-2,CASSPRRDTRKLFF,TGTGCCAGCAGCCCTAGGCGGGACACCCGAAAACTGTTTTTT
-,-,TRBJ2-7,TRBV2,CASSRVYSYEQYF,TGTGCCAGCAGTAGGGTTTACTCCTACGAGCAGTACTTC
-,-,TRBJ2-3,TRBV30,CAWSVPRAGRGDTQYF,TGTGCCTGGAGTGTACCCCGGGCGGGTAGGGGAGATACGCAGTATTTT
-,-,TRBJ1-2,TRBV11-1,CASSSGTRTNYGYTF,TGTGCCAGCAGCTCCGGGACGAGGACTAACTATGGCTACACCTTC
-,TRBD1,TRBJ1-5,TRBV18,CASSPGQAQRNQPQHF,TGTGCCAGCTCACCAGGACAGGCCCAGCGCAATCAGCCCCAGCATTTT
-,-,TRBJ1-2,TRBV7-9,CASSLGGTVSGYTF,TGTGCCAGCAGCTTAGGAGGAACAGTGAGTGGCTACACCTTC
once,-,TRBJ2-7,TRBV14,CASSQVLVPYEQYF,TGTGCCAGCAGCCAAGTACTGGTTCCCTACGAGCAGTACTTC
-,-,TRBJ1-2,TRBV6-1,CASSTQLTGLRGYTF,TGTGCCAGCAGTACCCAACTGACAGGTCTTAGGGGCTACACCTTC
-,TRBD1,TRBJ1-2,TRBV30,CAWSYPGTGYGYTF,TGTGCCTGGAGTTATCCCGGGACAGGCTATGGCTACACCTTC
-,-,TRBJ2-2,TRBV28,CASRQSNTGELFF,TGTGCCAGCCGACAGTCGAACACCGGGGAGCTGTTTTTT
-,-,TRBJ2-7,TRBV4-3,CASSQVPGGAYEQYF,TGCGCCAGCAGCCAAGTGCCAGGGGGGGCCTACGAGCAGTACTTC
-,-,TRBJ2-5,TRBV5-1,CASSWGEWDTETQYF,TGCGCCAGCAGCTGGGGGGAATGGGACACGGAGACCCAGTACTTC
-,-,TRBJ2-1,TRBV5-1,CASSSLPPAGREEQFF,TGCGCCAGCAGCTCACTCCCCCCAGCCGGACGGGAAGAGCAGTTCTTC
-,-,TRBJ1-1,TRBV9,CASSLINRDTEAFF,TGTGCCAGCAGCTTGATAAACAGGGACACTGAAGCTTTCTTT
-,-,TRBJ1-5,TRBV28,CASSSLMNNQPQHF,TGTGCCAGCAGCTCGCTCATGAACAATCAGCCCCAGCATTTT
-,-,TRBJ2-1,TRBV19,CASSSPRQTDYNEQFF,TGTGCCAGTAGTTCCCCCCGACAGACCGACTACAATGAGCAGTTCTTC
-,-,TRBJ2-3,TRBV4-1,CASSQGSTLPTDTQYF,TGCGCCAGCAGCCAGGGTTCCACACTACCCACAGATACGCAGTATTTT
once,-,TRBJ2-2,TRBV28,CASRSRGGTGELFF,TGTGCCAGCAGAAGTAGGGGAGGAACCGGGGAGCTGTTTTTT
-,-,TRBJ2-5,TRBV2,CASSETRTQETQYF,TGTGCCAGCAGTGAAACGCGGACTCAAGAGACCCAGTACTTC
-,TRBD2,TRBJ2-3,TRBV4-2,CASSQTSGTLSTDTQYF,TGTGCCAGCAGCCAGACTAGCGGGACCCTTAGCACAGATACGCAGTATTTT
-,-,TRBJ2-7,TRBV28,CASTDRSLQYF,TGTGCCAGCACCGACAGGTCTCTGCAGTACTTC
-,TRBD2,TRBJ2-7,TRBV27,CASSLLAGGYEQYF,TGTGCCAGCAGTTTGCTAGCGGGAGGTTATGAGCAGTACTTC
-,-,TRBJ1-2,TRBV5-1,CASSLAFGARYGYTF,TGCGCCAGCAGCTTGGCCTTTGGGGCTCGGTATGGCTACACCTTC
-,-,TRBJ2-3,TRBV5-1,CASSLAGSLYADTQYF,TGCGCCAGCAGCTTGGCAGGGAGTTTATATGCAGATACGCAGTATTTT
-,TRBD2,TRBJ2-2,TRBV28,CASRPAGGGTGELFF,TGTGCCAGCAGGCCAGCGGGAGGAGGAACCGGGGAGCTGTTTTTT
-,-,TRBJ2-3,TRBV18,CASSPPAGTSTDTQYF,TGTGCCAGCTCACCACCAGCAGGCACCAGCACAGATACGCAGTATTTT
-,-,TRBJ2-1,TRBV4-2,CASSQDKMKSNEQFF,TGTGCCAGCAGCCAAGATAAAATGAAGAGCAATGAGCAGTTCTTC
-,-,TRBJ2-7,TRBV5-1,CASSLYTGSYEQYF,TGCGCCAGCAGCTTGTATACCGGCTCCTACGAGCAGTACTTC
few,-,TRBJ1-5,TRBV6-5,CASRPQGGQPQHF,TGTGCCAGCAGGCCACAGGGAGGCCAGCCCCAGCATTTT
-,TRBD2,TRBJ2-5,TRBV7-2,CASSLLAGFQETQYF,TGTGCCAGCAGCCTCCTAGCGGGGTTCCAAGAGACCCAGTACTTC
-,TRBD2,TRBJ2-1,TRBV28,CASSFGGGRLRGEQFF,TGTGCCAGCAGTTTTGGCGGGGGTAGGCTTCGCGGCGAGCAGTTCTTC
-,-,TRBJ2-1,TRBV6-5,CASSRDSYNEQFF,TGTGCCAGCAGTAGAGACAGTTACAATGAGCAGTTCTTC
-,TRBD1,TRBJ2-2,TRBV6-4,CASSHSPTGTGITGELFF,TGTGCCAGCAGCCATTCCCCAACCGGGACAGGGATCACCGGGGAGCTGTTTTTT
-,-,TRBJ1-2,TRBV29-1,CSVDSDYGYTF,TGCAGCGTTGACTCGGACTATGGCTACACCTTC
-,TRBD2,TRBJ2-5,TRBV2,CASTSGETQYF,TGTGCCAGCACTAGCGGTGAGACCCAGTACTTC
-,-,TRBJ2-3,TRBV5-4,CASSSTSDTQYF,TGTGCCAGCAGCTCGACTAGTGATACGCAGTATTTT
-,-,TRBJ2-1,TRBV7-8,CASSFPGTTYNEQFF,TGTGCCAGCAGCTTCCCCGGGACAACTTACAATGAGCAGTTCTTC
once,-,TRBJ2-1,TRBV9,CASSASGANEQFF,TGTGCCAGCAGCGCATCGGGGGCCAATGAGCAGTTCTTC
-,-,TRBJ1-1,TRBV28,CASSLRRGTEAFF,TGTGCCAGCAGTTTACGGAGGGGTACTGAAGCTTTCTTT
-,TRBD1,TRBJ2-1,TRBV5-1,CASSIGQGWDEQFF,TGCGCCAGCAGCATCGGACAGGGGTGGGATGAGCAGTTCTTC
-,TRBD1,TRBJ1-5,TRBV27,CASSTGQNQPQHF,TGTGCCAGCAGCACGGGACAGAATCAGCCCCAGCATTTT
-,-,TRBJ2-7,TRBV27,CASSFSGLNSYEQYF,TGTGCCAGCAGTTTTTCAGGCCTAAACTCCTACGAGCAGTACTTC
-,-,TRBJ1-4,TRBV7-9,CASSLEAGYNEKLFF,TGTGCCAGCAGCTTAGAGGCAGGTTATAATGAAAAACTGTTTTTT